What follows are 20 T cell receptor beta chains derived from one specimen sequenced in a study of T-cell memory formation after mild COVID-19. MiXCR, applied by TCRdb to the 5' RACE reads, yields one record per CDR3 protein. The table lists 98,000 or so distinct CDR3 sequences, 15% to 20% of them singletons. The sequencing input was PBMCs or a T cell subset sorted from them (not recorded which). All receptors come from a man between 18 and 35 years old who had mild COVID-19 (a few samples of this study predate the infection). Cell type and time point are not known.

This clonotype was counted only a few times. The rearrangement joins TRBV20-1 to TRBJ2-7; 8 positions match TRBD2. CDR1 DFQATT and CDR2 SNEGSKA come from the germline V gene (reference sequence). The CDR3 covers 15 residues. Unmatched junction bases numbered 9, after V lost 5 bases and J lost 0 bases. CDR3 loop: CSAERPAGASYEQYF. CDR3 nucleotide sequence: TGCAGTGCTGAGAGGCCAGCGGGGGCCTCCTACGAGCAGTACTTC.

This clonotype was seen a handful of times. The rearrangement uses TRBV28 and TRBJ1-2; D gene ambiguous. Germline values: CDR1 MDHEN, CDR2 SYDVKM. The V gene lost 7 bases and the J gene lost 3 bases, with 15 bases spanning the gap. This CDR3 region has 14 residues. The CDR3, as DNA: TGTGCCAGCAACCCTAAGGGAATAGACTATGGCTACACCTTC. Translated: CASNPKGIDYGYTF.

This clonotype was recorded many times. J is TRBJ2-2 and V is TRBV4-2; 7 bases are shared with TRBD2. CDR3 length equals 13 residues. The ends lost 4 bases at V and 4 bases at J; junction bases unmatched: 0. Germline V CDR1 and CDR2: LGHNA, YNFKEQ. The CDR3 protein is CASSRTSTGELFF. In DNA form, the CDR3 reads TGTGCCAGCAGCCGGACTAGCACCGGGGAGCTGTTTTTT.

This rearrangement joins TRBV6-5 to TRBJ1-5, with D uncertain. The CDR3 loop spans 13 amino acids. The ends were cut back, 2 bases at V and 9 bases at J, with 11 bases in the middle. CDR1 MNHEY and CDR2 SVGAGI come from the germline V gene. As DNA, the CDR3 is TGTGCCAGCAGTTACGTCGCGGTAGGGCCCCAGCATTTT. This gives the protein CASSYVAVGPQHF.

This clonotype was observed a handful of times. The rearrangement joins TRBV2 to TRBJ2-1, with TRBD2 matching 14 bases. The CDR3 extends over 16 amino acids. V trimming: 6 bases; J trimming: 5 bases; junction bases outside the gene matches: 6. The germline V gene encodes CDR1 SNHLY and CDR2 FYNNEI. DNA of the CDR3: TGTGCCAGCAGAGGACTAGCGGGGGGCCGGAACAATGAGCAGTTCTTC. Protein sequence: CASRGLAGGRNNEQFF. Variable domain in full (rest from reference TRBV2 and TRBJ2-1): EPEVTQTPSHQVTQMGQEVILRCVPISNHLYFYWYRQILGQKVEFLVSFYNNEISEKSEIFDDQFSVERPDGSNFTLKIRSTKLEDSAMYFCASRGLAGGRNNEQFFGPGTRLTVL.

V is TRBV5-1 and J is TRBJ2-2, with a weak D call TRBD1 (5 bases). Between the trimmed V and J ends, which lost 4 bases and 4 bases, there was a span of 11 bases. The CDR3 contains 14 residues. Per germline, CDR1 SGHRS and CDR2 YFSETQ. CDR3: CASSMTVFTGELFF. CDR3 DNA sequence: TGCGCCAGCAGCATGACAGTCTTCACCGGGGAGCTGTTTTTT.

This clonotype has only a few counts. V and J are TRBV18 and TRBJ2-7, with D hard to call. The CDR3 has 14 residues. Germline V gives CDR1 KGHSH, CDR2 LQKENI. V was shortened by 3 bases and J by 1 base, with 10 bases between the two germline ends. In nucleotides, the CDR3 is TGTGCCAGCTCACCTCTACTAAATTCCTACGAGCAGTACTTC. As protein: CASSPLLNSYEQYF.

This clonotype was detected a few times. The V call is TRBV7-2, the J call TRBJ2-5; D uncertain. Trimming pared 6 bases from V and 5 bases from J, leaving 13 bases between. The CDR3 is 13 amino acids. CDR1 and CDR2 from the germline V gene are SGHTA and FQGNSA. The DNA for the CDR3 is TGTGCCAGCAGAGCAACGACCGGCGAGACCCAGTACTTC. Its protein product is CASRATTGETQYF.

This clonotype was picked up a small number of times. Here the CDR3 DNA reads TGCGCCAGCCTTTTGGGACTAGCGGACAATGAGCAGTTCTTC. Its translation: CASLLGLADNEQFF. J is TRBJ2-1 and V is TRBV5-1; TRBD2 matches 11 bases. The CDR3 spans 14 residues. Germline V gene lookup returns CDR1 SGHRS and CDR2 YFSETQ. Trimming took 7 bases from V and 5 from J; bases not matched to a gene: 5. Looking up the rest from reference TRBV5-1 and TRBJ2-1 gives the full variable domain: KAGVTQTPRYLIKTRGQQVTLSCSPISGHRSVSWYQQTPGQGLQFLFEYFSETQRNKGNFPGRFSGRQFSNSRSEMNVSTLELGDSALYLCASLLGLADNEQFFGPGTRLTVL.

The chain links TRBV28 to TRBJ1-5; D is ambiguous. Germline CDR1 MDHEN, CDR2 SYDVKM. This CDR3 spans 16 amino acids. V lost 2 bases and J 6 bases, leaving 17 bases between the germline ends. The CDR3 DNA reads as TGTGCCAGCAGTTTACTGGGGATACTACCGCGTCAGCCCCAGCATTTT. This codes for CASSLLGILPRQPQHF.

The chain couples TRBV6-5 to TRBJ1-1; D gene unclear. The germline V gene has CDR1 MNHEY and CDR2 SVGAGI. The V end lost 0 bases, the J end lost 5 bases, and 10 bases lay between the germline ends. The CDR3 runs 14 residues. CDR3 loop: CASSYSAGRTEAFF. The CDR3 region has the DNA TGTGCCAGCAGTTACTCTGCTGGGAGGACTGAAGCTTTCTTT.

The gene calls are TRBV6-6 and TRBJ2-5; no reliable D call. The germline gives CDR1 MNHNY, CDR2 SVGAGI (reference sequence). The CDR3 is 14 residues long. The V gene lost 4 bases and the J gene lost 2 bases, with 11 bases spanning the gap. For the CDR3, the DNA is TGTGCCAGCAGTTCATCGAGTTATCAAGAGACCCAGTACTTC. The encoded protein is CASSSSSYQETQYF.

The chain links TRBV7-8 to TRBJ2-7; D is unclear. CDR1 SGHVS and CDR2 FQNEAQ come from the germline V gene. This CDR3 has 15 amino acids. Trimming removed 1 base at V and 0 bases at J, with 10 bases between. In DNA form, the CDR3 reads TGTGCCAGCAGCTTAGAGGGCTGGGGCTCCTACGAGCAGTACGTC. Translated: CASSLEGWGSYEQYV.

This clonotype was picked up many times. The chain employs TRBV5-6 and TRBJ2-7, with a weak D call TRBD2 (5 bases). This CDR3 region has 14 residues. Trimming took 4 bases from V and 5 from J, leaving 16 bases between them. Looked up from germline, CDR1 is SGHDT and CDR2 is YYEEEE. The CDR3 region is CASSPLRGFHEQYF. The CDR3 region has the DNA TGTGCCAGCAGCCCCCTTCGGGGTTTCCACGAGCAGTACTTC.

CDR3: CASSPPRDYGYTF. In DNA, the CDR3 is TGTGCCAGCAGCCCCCCCAGGGACTATGGCTACACCTTC. The genes are TRBV7-2 and TRBJ1-2; D is possibly TRBD1 (5 bases). Germline V gene lookup returns CDR1 SGHTA and CDR2 FQGNSA. V dropped 5 bases and J dropped 3 bases, with 10 bases sitting between them. The CDR3 is 13 residues long.

There are a few counts of this clonotype. V and J are TRBV6-2 or TRBV6-3 and TRBJ2-2; D not certain. The V end was cut by 2 bases, the J end by 5 bases, with 6 bases between. The CDR3 has 13 amino acids. In germline, CDR1 is MNHEY, CDR2 SVGEGT. The CDR3 protein is CASSYHRTGELFF. The CDR3 DNA is TGTGCCAGCAGTTACCACAGAACCGGGGAGCTGTTTTTT.

This chain joins TRBV6-2 or TRBV6-3 and TRBJ2-7, with D unclear. Germline CDR1 and CDR2: MNHEY and SVGEGT. This CDR3 has 15 amino acids. V was cut by 7 bases and J by 5 bases, with 21 bases left in between. CDR3 in DNA: TGTGCCAGCACCGCTCACGGGTTTCTTCAGAACGAGCAGTACTTC. It is translated as CASTAHGFLQNEQYF.

The chain links TRBV5-1 to TRBJ1-6, with unresolved D. The V gene's germline CDR1 is SGHRS and CDR2 YFSETQ. V lost 0 bases, J lost 7 bases, and 8 bases lay in between. CDR3 length: 14 amino acids. CDR3: CASSLDERNSPLHF. CDR3 DNA: TGCGCCAGCAGCTTGGATGAGAGAAATTCACCCCTCCACTTT.

This clonotype showed up many times. The rearrangement links TRBV12-3 or TRBV12-4 to TRBJ2-2; D is uncertain. Trimming left V 10 bases short and J 1 base short, with 10 bases between. The CDR3 extends over 13 amino acids. The CDR3 reads CAISHRNTGELFF. Written as DNA, the CDR3 is TGTGCCATAAGCCACAGGAACACCGGGGAGCTGTTTTTT.

Only a few counts were recorded for this clonotype. The CDR3 loop reads CASSQPGRNTIYF. The DNA of the CDR3 is TGTGCCAGCAGCCAACCAGGGAGGAACACCATATATTTT. The J gene is TRBJ1-3, the V gene TRBV3-1, with TRBD1 as a possible D gene (5 bases). CDR1 LGHDT and CDR2 YNNKEL come from the germline V gene (reference sequence). CDR3 length: 13 residues. Trimming removed 2 bases from V and 7 bases from J, with 9 bases in between.